This TCR beta chain was captured by sequencing in a study of beta chain features in type 1 diabetes. Study information: Age, gender and cell yields were alike across patients and healthy donors. General observations from the study: For Type 1 diabetes patients, all four CD4+ subsets carried TCRB CDR3s that were moderately but significantly shorter.

Every isolated RNA sample was fully reverse transcribed, so sequencing captured expressed TCRB transcripts. Clones were read by immunoSEQ multiplex PCR, and TCRdb kept only the in-frame ones, dropping some. The table lists some 99,000 clones, 30% to 40% of them singletons. The CDR3 is 13 residues long. Trimming cost V 6 bases and J 7 bases, with 13 bases left between them. Germline loops: CDR1 MNHEY, CDR2 SVGAGI. About this clone: The target antigen is unknown.

Input material: stem cell memory CD4+ T cells from blood. The receptor's source is a woman aged 18-29 years in good health. V is TRBV6-5 and J is TRBJ1-5; tentatively, D is TRBD1 (5 bases). The DNA for the CDR3 is TGTGCCAGCAGCCTCCAGGGAAGGCAGCCCCAGCATTTT. Residues: CASSLQGRQPQHF.